This entry describes one T cell receptor (beta chain). Per the authors' pipeline: Scientists estimated how many nucleated cells there were by amplifying reference gene primers. Only in-frame clones appear in the TCRdb table, and some are missing; sequencing was by immunoSEQ multiplex PCR. V and J calls and clone size are copied from that table; D and trimming were computed from the DNA. The sample consists of 200,000 to 250,000 clones, approximately 86% of them appearing once. The Seattle patients joined while their infection was active and were tracked longitudinally afterward. This entry comes from a study of blood T cell repertoires in COVID-19. The wider study: Researchers got acute and convalescent COVID-19 samples from the United States, Italy and Spain. T cells, B-cell-depleted T cells, or PBMCs provided the cDNA or gDNA that served as material.

Sequenced sample: peripheral blood. The receptor's source is a woman younger than 45 with COVID-19, enrolled during active disease.

The CDR3 here is CASSLVVGGGRQETQYF. The DNA of the CDR3 is TGTGCCAGCAGTTTAGTCGTCGGCGGGGGGCGGCAAGAGACCCAGTACTTC. The chain combines TRBV27 with TRBJ2-5, with 8 nucleotides matching TRBD2. J was trimmed by 2 bases and V by 2 bases; bases with no gene match: 10. The CDR3 has 17 residues. Germline CDR1 reads MNHEY; CDR2 reads SMNVEV (reference sequence).